The 8 T cell receptor beta chains listed next were all sequenced from one sample in a study of blood T cell repertoires in COVID-19. Produced via immunoSEQ multiplex PCR; TCRdb's table is partial and in-frame only. The sample lists about 58,000 clones; less than 90% were seen once. The sequenced sample consisted of peripheral blood. These receptors were obtained from a woman aged 70-85 years with active COVID-19.

V is TRBV5-1 and J is TRBJ2-5; 7 bases align to TRBD1. The CDR3 runs 13 residues. Per germline, CDR1 SGHRS and CDR2 YFSETQ. The V gene end was trimmed by 4 bases and the J gene end by 2 bases; junction bases not matched to a gene: 2. The CDR3 is CASSPGQQETQYF. DNA of the CDR3: TGCGCCAGCAGCCCGGGACAGCAAGAGACCCAGTACTTC. Full variable domain (remainder filled in from reference TRBV5-1 and TRBJ2-5): KAGVTQTPRYLIKTRGQQVTLSCSPISGHRSVSWYQQTPGQGLQFLFEYFSETQRNKGNFPGRFSGRQFSNSRSEMNVSTLELGDSALYLCASSPGQQETQYFGPGTRLLVL.

V gene TRBV10-3 combines with J gene TRBJ2-3; D is possibly TRBD2 (5 bases). The V end lost 11 bases, the J end lost 1 base, and 19 bases lay between the germline ends. This CDR3 comprises 15 residues. The germline V gene has CDR1 ENHRY and CDR2 SYGVKD. The CDR3 is CASGRRRARTDTQYF. For the CDR3, the DNA is TGTGCCTCAGGTCGGCGGCGGGCCCGCACAGATACGCAGTATTTT.

V usage is TRBV9 and J usage is TRBJ1-1, with TRBD1 as a possible D gene (6 bases). Germline V gene sequence: CDR1 SGDLS, CDR2 YYNGEE. This CDR3 is 15 amino acids long. V lost 0 bases and J 3 bases, leaving 12 bases between the germline ends. The CDR3 nucleotides read TGTGCCAGCAGCGTAGCACCCGAGGGGGACACTGAAGCTTTCTTT. Its translation is CASSVAPEGDTEAFF. Supplemented by reference TRBV9 and TRBJ1-1, the full variable domain reads DSGVTQTPKHLITATGQRVTLRCSPRSGDLSVYWYQQSLDQGLQFLIQYYNGEERAKGNILERFSAQQFPDLHSELNLSSLELGDSALYFCASSVAPEGDTEAFFGQGTRLTVV.

The chain is built from TRBV28 and TRBJ2-1, with a weak D call TRBD1 (5 bases). The CDR3 is 16 amino acids. Between the trimmed V and J ends, which lost 5 bases and 4 bases, there was a span of 18 bases. Looked up from germline, CDR1 is MDHEN and CDR2 is SYDVKM. In DNA, the CDR3 is TGTGCCAGCAGTCACTTTGGGGCTTCTAGTTACAATGAGCAGTTCTTC. Encoded protein: CASSHFGASSYNEQFF.

This sequence joins TRBV19 and TRBJ2-1; possibly TRBD2 for D (6 bases). The V gene lost 6 bases and the J gene lost 6 bases, with 9 bases spanning the gap. The germline CDR1 and CDR2 sequences are LNHDA and SQIVND (reference sequence). There are 12 residues in the CDR3. CDR3 sequence: CASRAGSNEQFF. The CDR3 DNA reads TGTGCCAGTAGGGCGGGGTCCAATGAGCAGTTCTTC.

This chain connects TRBV2 to TRBJ2-3; D unclear. Between the trimmed V and J ends, which lost 7 bases and 0 bases, there was a span of 8 bases. The CDR3 is 13 residues long. The V gene's germline CDR1 is SNHLY and CDR2 FYNNEI. The CDR3 sequence is CASTGRSTDTQYF. The CDR3, as DNA: TGTGCCAGCACGGGTCGAAGCACAGATACGCAGTATTTT.

This chain links TRBV5-6 with TRBJ1-2; D uncertain. In germline, CDR1 is SGHDT, CDR2 YYEEEE. V gave up 0 bases and J gave up 4 bases, with 7 bases separating them. This CDR3 comprises 13 residues. The CDR3 DNA is TGTGCCAGCAGCTTGGACATCCCCTATGGCTACACCTTC. Amino acid sequence: CASSLDIPYGYTF.

The chain has TRBV7-3 and TRBJ2-7; 7 bases are a match to TRBD2. Looked up from germline, CDR1 is SGHTA and CDR2 is FQGTGA. This CDR3 region has 13 residues. The V segment lost 8 bases and the J segment 5 bases; nucleotides outside the gene matches: 9. CDR3 sequence: CASGLAGHHEQYF. In nucleotides, the CDR3 is TGTGCCAGCGGATTAGCGGGCCACCACGAGCAGTACTTC.